The 32 T cell receptor beta chains presented below share a single source sample, sequenced in a study of CD8 T cells in Susac syndrome. The authors reverse transcribed roughly 0.45 to 1 ug RNA with random hexamers. TCRdb re-derived calls from the immunoSEQ multiplex PCR reads in MiXCR, one entry per CDR3 protein. This table has about 140,000 distinct CDR3 sequences, less than 95% appearing once. Sequenced input: CD4+ T cells from PBMCs. These receptors came from a human donor in good health.

The chain carries TRBV4-1 and TRBJ1-2, with D perhaps matching TRBD1 (5 bases). Germline V gene data show CDR1 as MGHRA and CDR2 as YSYEKL. CDR3 length: 14 amino acids. V shed 0 bases and J shed 5 bases, with 10 bases lying between them. The DNA for the CDR3 is TGCGCCAGCAGCCAAGAAGGGGCGCGGTATGGCTACACCTTC. Translating it yields CASSQEGARYGYTF.

This clonotype was seen a single time. The chain joins TRBV25-1 to TRBJ2-2; D not resolved. The CDR3 is 16 amino acids. CDR1 MGHDK and CDR2 SYGVNS come from the germline V gene. V shed 9 bases and J shed 0 bases, with 17 bases lying between them. The CDR3 nucleotides are TGTGCCAGTAGAGACGACGTGGCAGCGAACACCGGGGAGCTGTTTTTT. Its protein product is CASRDDVAANTGELFF.

This clonotype has a single count. The chain employs TRBV28 and TRBJ1-1; 10 nucleotides align to TRBD1. CDR3 length: 14 residues. Looked up from germline, CDR1 is MDHEN and CDR2 is SYDVKM. Trimming removed 4 bases from V and 5 bases from J; junction bases left unmatched: 4. The CDR3 protein is CASSWTGGRTEAFF. The CDR3 DNA reads TGTGCCAGCAGTTGGACAGGGGGTAGGACTGAAGCTTTCTTT.

The V call is TRBV20-1, the J call TRBJ2-5; D not resolved. In germline, CDR1 is DFQATT, CDR2 SNEGSKA (reference sequence). The CDR3 sequence is 11 residues long. V gave up 6 bases and J gave up 7 bases, with 12 bases separating them. For the CDR3, the DNA is TGCAGTGCCAAGCCGGGCGGGACCCAGTACTTC. This codes for CSAKPGGTQYF.

The genes are TRBV24-1 and TRBJ2-7; D is unclear. Germline loops: CDR1 KGHDR, CDR2 SFDVKD. V shed 10 bases and J shed 6 bases, with 18 bases lying between them. This CDR3 comprises 13 residues. The CDR3 DNA is TGTGCCACGAAAGAAACAGTGAGAAGCGAGCAGTACTTC. This translates into CATKETVRSEQYF.

This clonotype was observed once. The rearrangement links TRBV5-1 to TRBJ2-3; 10 bases match TRBD2. The CDR3 spans 16 residues. Germline lookup yields CDR1 SGHRS and CDR2 YFSETQ. Trimming took 4 bases from V and 2 from J; bases not matched to a gene: 7. As DNA, the CDR3 is TGCGCCAGCAGCCTAGGAGGGACTAGCGTCACAGATACGCAGTATTTT. It specifies CASSLGGTSVTDTQYF.

This sequence joins TRBV27 and TRBJ1-2; maybe TRBD1 (6 bases). Per the germline V gene, CDR1 is MNHEY and CDR2 is SMNVEV (reference sequence). Trimming cost V 6 bases and J 1 base, with 12 bases left between them. CDR3 length: 14 amino acids. In DNA, the CDR3 is TGTGCCAGCAGGATTTCAGGGGTTAACTATGGCTACACCTTC. Amino acid sequence: CASRISGVNYGYTF.

This clonotype came up once. This chain joins TRBV6-5 and TRBJ2-7; 9 bases align to TRBD1. The CDR3 has 15 residues. J lost 3 bases, V lost 7 bases, and 10 bases had no gene match. From germline, CDR1 is MNHEY and CDR2 SVGAGI. CDR3: CASTDRGTGIYEQYF. CDR3 sequence (DNA): TGTGCCAGCACCGACCGGGGGACAGGGATCTACGAGCAGTACTTC.

V gene TRBV7-9 combines with J gene TRBJ2-1, with D unresolved. The V gene lost 2 bases and the J gene lost 5 bases, with 10 bases spanning the gap. CDR3 length equals 14 residues. Germline V lookup: CDR1 SEHNR, CDR2 FQNEAQ (reference sequence). The CDR3: CASSLFNQDNEQFF. DNA for the CDR3: TGTGCCAGCAGCTTATTCAATCAGGACAATGAGCAGTTCTTC.

The genes are TRBV10-3 and TRBJ2-1; possibly TRBD2 for D (6 bases). The V gene lost 8 bases and the J gene lost 0 bases, with 8 bases spanning the gap. CDR3 length equals 13 residues. Germline assignment: CDR1 ENHRY and CDR2 SYGVKD. CDR3 in amino acids: CAIRGSSYNEQFF. The CDR3 DNA reads TGTGCCATCCGGGGGAGCTCCTACAATGAGCAGTTCTTC.

This sequence joins TRBV15 and TRBJ1-1, with unresolved D. The CDR3 is made up of 13 amino acids. Trimming cost V 2 bases and J 8 bases, with 12 bases left between them. Germline CDR1 reads LNHNV; CDR2 reads YYDKDF (reference sequence). The DNA for the CDR3 is TGTGCCACCAGCAGATATATCGGTTACGAAGCTTTCTTT. Amino acid sequence: CATSRYIGYEAFF.

V usage is TRBV5-4 and J usage is TRBJ2-5; the D call may be TRBD1 or TRBD2 (6 bases each). Per germline, CDR1 SGHNT and CDR2 YYREEE (reference sequence). The CDR3 contains 13 residues. Trimming took 4 bases from V and 5 from J, leaving 12 bases between them. Here the CDR3 DNA reads TGTGCCAGCAGCGGGACACGGGGGGAGACCCAGTACTTC. The encoded protein is CASSGTRGETQYF. The full variable domain, its missing parts supplied by reference TRBV5-4 and TRBJ2-5, is ETGVTQSPTHLIKTRGQQVTLRCSSQSGHNTVSWYQQALGQGPQFIFQYYREEENGRGNFPPRFSGLQFPNYSSELNVNALELDDSALYLCASSGTRGETQYFGPGTRLLVL.

The chain uses TRBV3-1 and TRBJ2-1, with 11 bases lining up with TRBD2. The CDR3 is 17 residues long. Germline CDR1 LGHDT, CDR2 YNNKEL (reference sequence). V trimming: 4 bases; J trimming: 5 bases; junction bases outside the gene matches: 10. The CDR3 region is CASSLLGLAGYHNEQFF. The CDR3 region has the DNA TGTGCCAGCAGCCTACTAGGACTAGCGGGCTACCACAATGAGCAGTTCTTC.

The CDR3 DNA sequence: TGTGCCAGCAAGGAAAGCGGGAGTGACGAGCAGTACTTC. It codes for CASKESGSDEQYF. The chain employs TRBV12-3 or TRBV12-4 and TRBJ2-7; TRBD2 aligns across 8 bases. With 7 bases clipped from V and 5 bases from J, the junction kept 7 bases outside the gene matches. This CDR3 is built from 13 residues.

This chain's CDR3 is CSAGTSGRGETQYF. Here the CDR3 DNA reads TGCAGTGCTGGGACTAGCGGGAGAGGAGAGACCCAGTACTTC. The rearrangement links TRBV20-1 to TRBJ2-5, with TRBD2 matching over 14 bases. This CDR3 spans 14 amino acids. Germline V gives CDR1 DFQATT, CDR2 SNEGSKA (reference sequence). Trimming took 5 bases from V and 4 from J; bases not matched to a gene: 3.

The V gene is TRBV24-1, the J gene TRBJ1-2, with 7 bases lining up with TRBD1. CDR1 is KGHDR, CDR2 SFDVKD, per germline. J was trimmed by 5 bases and V by 3 bases; bases with no gene match: 2. This CDR3 has 13 amino acids. The CDR3 sequence is CATSDGTAYGYTF. CDR3 nucleotide sequence: TGTGCCACCAGTGATGGGACAGCTTATGGCTACACCTTC.

V usage is TRBV29-1 and J usage is TRBJ2-1; the D gene is possibly TRBD1 (6 bases). CDR3 size: 15 residues. Germline CDR1 is SQVTM and CDR2 is ANQGSEA. Between the trimmed V and J ends, which lost 4 bases and 9 bases, there was a span of 22 bases. The CDR3 reads CSVAGQLLGAGEQFF. DNA of the CDR3: TGCAGCGTTGCTGGACAGTTACTAGGTGCAGGTGAGCAGTTCTTC.

The rearrangement links TRBV12-3 or TRBV12-4 to TRBJ1-4; D is possibly TRBD1 (5 bases). The CDR3 loop spans 15 amino acids. Trimming pared 6 bases from V and 7 bases from J, leaving 18 bases between. The CDR3 here is CASSPGTATVEKLFF. The CDR3 region has the DNA TGTGCCAGCAGCCCTGGGACGGCGACAGTTGAAAAACTGTTTTTT.

This clonotype was seen a few times. This chain joins TRBV3-1 and TRBJ2-7; D might be TRBD2 (5 bases). V lost 4 bases and J 3 bases, leaving 10 bases between the germline ends. The CDR3 covers 13 residues. Germline V CDR1 and CDR2: LGHDT, YNNKEL (reference sequence). CDR3 nucleotides: TGTGCCAGCAGCCGAGGACTGAGCTACGAGCAGTACTTC. It is translated as CASSRGLSYEQYF.

The CDR3 loop is CASSARQEKINQPQHF. In DNA, the CDR3 is TGTGCCAGCAGTGCCCGACAGGAGAAGATCAATCAGCCCCAGCATTTT. This sequence joins TRBV6-2 or TRBV6-3 and TRBJ1-5; possible D gene TRBD1, 6 bases. Germline values: CDR1 MNHEY, CDR2 SVGEGT. This CDR3 contains 16 residues. Trimming pared 5 bases from V and 3 bases from J, leaving 17 bases between.

V gene TRBV13 combines with J gene TRBJ2-7, with a tentative D call TRBD2 (5 bases). The CDR3 is made up of 13 amino acids. V lost 4 bases to trimming and J lost 3 bases, with 10 bases between them. Per the germline V gene, CDR1 is PRHDT and CDR2 is FYEKMQ (reference sequence). The CDR3 coding sequence is TGTGCCAGCAGCTCGGGGTCCCACTACGAGCAGTACTTC. Amino acids: CASSSGSHYEQYF. Full variable domain (rest looked up from reference TRBV13 and TRBJ2-7): AAGVIQSPRHLIKEKRETATLKCYPIPRHDTVYWYQQGPGQDPQFLISFYEKMQSDKGSIPDRFSAQQFSDYHSELNMSSLELGDSALYFCASSSGSHYEQYFGPGTRLTVT.

The chain combines TRBV30 with TRBJ1-2; D is unclear. V lost 0 bases and J 0 bases, leaving 5 bases between the germline ends. CDR3 size: 13 residues. The germline gives CDR1 GTSNPN, CDR2 SVGIG (reference sequence). The CDR3 sequence: CAWSVRSNYGYTF. In nucleotides, the CDR3 is TGTGCCTGGAGTGTACGGTCTAACTATGGCTACACCTTC.

The V gene is TRBV11-2, the J gene TRBJ2-3; 12 nucleotides align to TRBD2. The CDR3 sequence is 19 residues long. From germline, CDR1 is SGHAT and CDR2 FQNNGV. Trimming cost V 5 bases and J 0 bases; bases outside gene matches: 12. CDR3 bases: TGTGCCAGCAGCCCCCAACTAGCGGGAGGAACTGGCAGCACAGATACGCAGTATTTT. Translated: CASSPQLAGGTGSTDTQYF.

The V gene is TRBV20-1, the J gene TRBJ2-3; D assignment may be TRBD1 or TRBD2 (5 bases each). The V and J ends lost 5 bases and 2 bases respectively, with 14 bases between them. This CDR3 is 14 amino acids long. The V gene's germline CDR1 is DFQATT and CDR2 SNEGSKA (reference sequence). The CDR3 protein is CSAAPGRVTDTQYF. CDR3 nucleotides: TGCAGTGCTGCCCCGGGGCGGGTCACAGATACGCAGTATTTT.

This chain uses TRBV6-2 or TRBV6-3 with TRBJ2-2; D possibly matches TRBD1 or TRBD2 (5 bases each). Germline CDR1 is MNHEY and CDR2 is SVGEGT. The CDR3 totals 13 residues. Trimming removed 6 bases from V and 6 bases from J, with 11 bases in between. The CDR3: CASRRDGSGELFF. CDR3 bases: TGTGCCAGCAGACGGGACGGGTCCGGGGAGCTGTTTTTT.

The chain has TRBV2 and TRBJ1-4; 7 bases are a match to TRBD1. The ends lost 11 bases at V and 7 bases at J; junction bases unmatched: 10. The germline CDR1 and CDR2 sequences are SNHLY and FYNNEI. The CDR3 runs 13 residues. CDR3 region: CAVTDRVGEKLFF. In DNA, the CDR3 is TGTGCCGTAACCGACAGGGTGGGTGAAAAACTGTTTTTT.

The rearrangement links TRBV3-1 to TRBJ2-4, with TRBD1 identical over 11 bases. This CDR3 contains 15 residues. With 2 bases clipped from V and 5 bases from J, the junction kept 2 bases outside the gene matches. Per the germline V gene, CDR1 is LGHDT and CDR2 is YNNKEL (reference sequence). In DNA, the CDR3 is TGTGCCAGCAGCCAACGGGACAGGGGGGAAAACATTCAGTACTTC. Translation gives CASSQRDRGENIQYF. The full variable domain, in which reference TRBV3-1 and TRBJ2-4 provide the parts outside the CDR3, is DTAVSQTPKYLVTQMGNDKSIKCEQNLGHDTMYWYKQDSKKFLKIMFSYNNKELIINETVPNRFSPKSPDKAHLNLHINSLELGDSAVYFCASSQRDRGENIQYFGAGTRLSVL.

The chain links TRBV27 to TRBJ1-2; D is unclear. V was shortened by 2 bases and J by 7 bases, with 14 bases between the two germline ends. CDR1 and CDR2 from the germline V gene are MNHEY and SMNVEV (reference sequence). The CDR3 totals 14 residues. The CDR3 is CASSLAGRIGGYTF. CDR3 nucleotides: TGTGCCAGCAGTTTAGCAGGACGCATCGGTGGCTACACCTTC.

The genes are TRBV29-1 and TRBJ2-1, with TRBD2 matching over 10 bases. V dropped 8 bases and J dropped 3; count of bases not matched to a gene: 16. The CDR3 runs to 17 residues. CDR1 SQVTM and CDR2 ANQGSEA come from the germline V gene. Here the CDR3 reads CSPLRGKASGSYNEQFF. The CDR3, as DNA: TGCAGCCCCCTTCGGGGAAAAGCTAGCGGGAGCTACAATGAGCAGTTCTTC.

The chain links TRBV27 to TRBJ1-1, with TRBD1 matching over 7 bases. V shed 6 bases, J shed 3 bases, and the junction held 4 bases outside the gene matches. Germline CDR1 MNHEY, CDR2 SMNVEV (reference sequence). This CDR3 region has 13 residues. The CDR3 nucleotides are TGTGCCAGCAGCATAGACAGGGACACTGAAGCTTTCTTT. Its protein product is CASSIDRDTEAFF.

The chain combines TRBV10-3 with TRBJ1-1, with D unclear. V lost 10 bases, J lost 3 bases, and 15 bases lay in between. Germline loops: CDR1 ENHRY, CDR2 SYGVKD. The CDR3 spans 13 residues. The CDR3 DNA is TGTGCCACGTGCGGAGTTTCGGACACTGAAGCTTTCTTT. This translates into CATCGVSDTEAFF.

V gene TRBV24-1 combines with J gene TRBJ1-5; 7 bases are a match to TRBD1. The CDR3 is 12 amino acids. Germline V lookup: CDR1 KGHDR, CDR2 SFDVKD. Trimming cost V 7 bases and J 6 bases; bases outside gene matches: 2. Here the CDR3 reads CATSRGVQPQHF. CDR3 coding DNA: TGTGCCACCAGCAGGGGGGTTCAGCCCCAGCATTTT.